Shown below are 24 T cell receptor beta chains from a single sample sequenced in a study of T cell repertoires in aging, cancer and after chemotherapy. Peripheral blood genomic DNA, not sorted cells or RNA, was the template. A mixed TRB-A/B primer pool amplified rearranged TRB by multiplex touch-down PCR. A single record per CDR3 protein comes from TCRdb applying MiXCR to the multiplex PCR reads. The data hold about 4,100 distinct CDR3 sequences, with roughly 26% observed a single time. Sequencing was done on a sample of blood. The source of these receptors is a human donor with a solid tumor.

In its sample, this clonotype is medium-sized (0.01 to 0.1%). The chain combines TRBV18 with TRBJ2-3; a possible D gene is TRBD1 (5 bases). The CDR3 length is 15 residues. Trimming left V 6 bases short and J 0 bases short, with 13 bases between. The germline CDR1 and CDR2 sequences are KGHSH and LQKENI. The CDR3 nucleotides read TGTGCCAGCTCCCCCAGGGCGGTAAGCACAGATACGCAGTATTTT. Protein product: CASSPRAVSTDTQYF.

This clonotype showed up just a few times. This chain uses TRBV27 with TRBJ2-7, with TRBD2 matching 10 bases. CDR3 length: 15 amino acids. CDR1 is MNHEY, CDR2 SMNVEV, per germline (reference sequence). V gave up 2 bases and J gave up 4 bases; unmatched junction bases: 5. The CDR3: CASSLPGTSAYEQYF. The CDR3 nucleotides read TGTGCCAGCAGTTTACCCGGGACTAGCGCGTACGAGCAGTACTTC.

The chain is built from TRBV7-2 and TRBJ2-1, with D unresolved. CDR1 is SGHTA and CDR2 is FQGNSA in the germline V gene. The CDR3 runs 12 residues. V lost 5 bases and J 7 bases, leaving 9 bases between the germline ends. Written as DNA, the CDR3 is TGTGCCAGCAGCACCGGGCGGAATGAGCAGTTCTTC. Its protein product is CASSTGRNEQFF.

J is TRBJ2-3 and V is TRBV20-1; D might be TRBD1 (5 bases). Germline V gene lookup returns CDR1 DFQATT and CDR2 SNEGSKA (reference sequence). This CDR3 is built from 14 residues. The V end lost 6 bases, the J end lost 4 bases, and 17 bases lay between the germline ends. The DNA for the CDR3 is TGCAGTGCATTAGACAGAATAGGGTCAGATACGCAGTATTTT. Its protein product is CSALDRIGSDTQYF.

In its sample, this clonotype ranks as medium-sized. The chain carries TRBV6-2 or TRBV6-3 and TRBJ2-3; TRBD1 is a possible D gene (6 bases). Between the trimmed V and J ends, which lost 5 bases and 3 bases, there was a span of 15 bases. The CDR3 covers 15 residues. CDR1 is MNHEY and CDR2 is SVGEGT in the germline V gene. The CDR3 DNA reads TGTGCCAGCAGTACCCGATCAAGGGGGACAGATACGCAGTATTTT. This gives the protein CASSTRSRGTDTQYF.

This clonotype was counted only a few times. The chain joins TRBV5-1 to TRBJ2-3; D ambiguous. The CDR3 covers 13 residues. The V and J ends lost 7 bases and 0 bases respectively, with 9 bases between them. Germline CDR1 reads SGHRS; CDR2 reads YFSETQ. CDR3 coding DNA: TGCGCCAGCGGAATTAGAAGCACAGATACGCAGTATTTT. Its protein is CASGIRSTDTQYF.

Remarks on this clonotype: It may be a read error: a sequence one base away is much more abundant. The chain recombines TRBV19 with TRBJ1-4; 8 bases are a match to TRBD1. Per the germline V gene, CDR1 is LNHDA and CDR2 is SQIVND (reference sequence). V lost 5 bases to trimming and J lost 9 bases; unmatched junction nucleotides: 8. This CDR3 is built from 14 residues. CDR3 in amino acids: CASSANRGGKKLFF. Written as DNA, the CDR3 is TGTGCCAGTAGTGCCAACAGGGGGGGTAAAAAACTGTTTTTT. The full variable domain, rest sourced from reference TRBV19 and TRBJ1-4, is DGGITQSPKYLFRKEGQNVTLSCEQNLNHDAMYWYRQDPGQGLRLIYYSQIVNDFQKGDIAEGYSVSREKKESFPLTVTSAQKNPTAFYLCASSANRGGKKLFFGSGTQLSVL.

This clonotype was recorded a few times. The chain combines TRBV28 with TRBJ2-3; 7 nucleotides agree with TRBD2. With 5 bases clipped from V and 1 base from J, the junction kept 12 bases outside the gene matches. This CDR3 contains 17 residues. Germline CDR1 and CDR2: MDHEN and SYDVKM. The CDR3, as DNA: TGTGCCAGCAGTAGCTCTGGGGACTACACAGGCACAGATACGCAGTATTTT. This encodes CASSSSGDYTGTDTQYF. Full variable domain (remainder filled in from reference TRBV28 and TRBJ2-3): DVKVTQSSRYLVKRTGEKVFLECVQDMDHENMFWYRQDPGLGLRLIYFSYDVKMKEKGDIPEGYSVSREKKERFSLILESASTNQTSMYLCASSSSGDYTGTDTQYFGPGTRLTVL.

This clonotype was observed a few times. The genes are TRBV5-1 and TRBJ2-1, with D perhaps matching TRBD2 (6 bases). Germline CDR1 is SGHRS and CDR2 is YFSETQ. CDR3 size: 15 residues. The V end was cut by 5 bases, the J end by 1 base, with 13 bases between. CDR3 nucleotides: TGCGCCAGCAGTAGAGTAGCGGTTTCCTACAATGAGCAGTTCTTC. Protein sequence: CASSRVAVSYNEQFF. Looking up the rest from reference TRBV5-1 and TRBJ2-1 gives the full variable domain: KAGVTQTPRYLIKTRGQQVTLSCSPISGHRSVSWYQQTPGQGLQFLFEYFSETQRNKGNFPGRFSGRQFSNSRSEMNVSTLELGDSALYLCASSRVAVSYNEQFFGPGTRLTVL.

On this clonotype itself: A much larger clonotype is one base distant, so this may be a read error. The V and J genes are TRBV13 and TRBJ2-7, with D hard to call. Germline V gene lookup returns CDR1 PRHDT and CDR2 FYEKMQ (reference sequence). This CDR3 has 15 residues. The CDR3 DNA reads TGTGCCGGCAGCCGTGCGGACCCCACCTATGGGGAGCAGTACTTC. It translates to CAGSRADPTYGEQYF. Variable domain in full (rest from reference TRBV13 and TRBJ2-7): AAGVIQSPRHLIKEKRETATLKCYPIPRHDTVYWYQQGPGQDPQFLISFYEKMQSDKGSIPDRFSAQQFSDYHSELNMSSLELGDSALYFCAGSRADPTYGEQYFGPGTRLTVT.

The V and J genes are TRBV20-1 and TRBJ2-1; 12 positions agree with TRBD2. J lost 6 bases, V lost 3 bases, and 3 bases had no gene match. Germline V gives CDR1 DFQATT, CDR2 SNEGSKA (reference sequence). This CDR3 contains 14 residues. The CDR3 loop reads CSARLAGGPNEQFF. DNA for the CDR3: TGCAGTGCTAGGCTAGCGGGAGGGCCCAATGAGCAGTTCTTC.

The rearrangement links TRBV5-1 to TRBJ2-1; D unresolved. CDR3 length equals 12 residues. Germline V lookup: CDR1 SGHRS, CDR2 YFSETQ. V was trimmed by 4 bases and J by 5 bases, leaving 7 bases between them. The CDR3 nucleotides are TGCGCCAGCAGCGACACGCACAATGAGCAGTTCTTC. Its protein is CASSDTHNEQFF.

This clonotype was seen a handful of times. The V and J genes are TRBV5-1 and TRBJ2-7; no clear D. The CDR3 has 14 amino acids. Per the germline V gene, CDR1 is SGHRS and CDR2 is YFSETQ. V dropped 1 base and J dropped 5 bases, with 13 bases sitting between them. The CDR3 DNA reads TGCGCCAGCAGCTTGAGTGTCAGGTCCAACGAGCAGTACTTC. Its translation: CASSLSVRSNEQYF.

By share of the sample, this clonotype is medium-sized. The chain joins TRBV30 to TRBJ2-2; D gene unclear. The CDR3 length is 14 residues. Trimming left V 0 bases short and J 0 bases short, with 5 bases between. CDR1 and CDR2 from the germline V gene are GTSNPN and SVGIG (reference sequence). As DNA, the CDR3 is TGTGCCTGGAGTGTGTCAGCGAACACCGGGGAGCTGTTTTTT. Amino acids: CAWSVSANTGELFF. Using reference TRBV30 and TRBJ2-2 for the parts outside the CDR3, the full variable domain is SQTIHQWPATLVQPVGSPLSLECTVEGTSNPNLYWYRQAAGRGLQLLFYSVGIGQISSEVPQNLSASRPQDRQFILSSKKLLLSDSGFYLCAWSVSANTGELFFGEGSRLTVL.

By sample fraction, this clonotype is medium-sized. The chain employs TRBV6-1 and TRBJ2-7; D is perhaps TRBD2 (6 bases). The V gene's germline CDR1 is MNHNS and CDR2 SASEGT. The CDR3 is 12 residues long. V lost 8 bases, J lost 9 bases, and 17 bases lay in between. CDR3 coding DNA: TGTGCCAGCCTAGAATGGCCGGGGGTGCAGTACTTC. Residues: CASLEWPGVQYF.

This clonotype counts as medium-sized. The V call is TRBV13, the J call TRBJ2-2; 10 positions agree with TRBD2. The CDR3 length is 16 residues. The V segment lost 4 bases and the J segment 0 bases; nucleotides outside the gene matches: 2. The germline gives CDR1 PRHDT, CDR2 FYEKMQ (reference sequence). The CDR3 region is CASSSLAGANTGELFF. In DNA form, the CDR3 reads TGTGCCAGCAGCTCCCTAGCGGGGGCGAACACCGGGGAGCTGTTTTTT.

In this sample, this clonotype is medium-sized. The chain carries TRBV29-1 and TRBJ1-5, with D possibly TRBD1 on 5 matching bases. The V gene lost 8 bases and the J gene lost 5 bases, with 22 bases spanning the gap. Germline V gives CDR1 SQVTM, CDR2 ANQGSEA. This CDR3 contains 15 residues. CDR3 amino acids: CSLPEGRRGDQPQHF. The CDR3 bases are TGCAGCCTCCCGGAGGGTCGAAGAGGGGATCAGCCCCAGCATTTT.

The rearrangement links TRBV10-3 to TRBJ2-1; TRBD2 aligns across 13 bases. This CDR3 is 20 amino acids long. CDR1 and CDR2 (germline): ENHRY, SYGVKD. J was trimmed by 9 bases and V by 0 bases; bases with no gene match: 17. The CDR3 nucleotides read TGTGCCATCAGTGAGTCTTGGTGGTGGTCCGGGACTAGCGGGAACGCTGAGCAGTTCTTC. Its translation: CAISESWWWSGTSGNAEQFF.

This clonotype was found a few times. V usage is TRBV7-9 and J usage is TRBJ2-1; no firm D call. V gave up 5 bases and J gave up 7 bases, with 15 bases separating them. In germline, CDR1 is SEHNR, CDR2 FQNEAQ (reference sequence). The CDR3 extends over 14 amino acids. Here the CDR3 DNA reads TGTGCCAGCAGCAATTACGACATTCGTAATGAGCAGTTCTTC. This codes for CASSNYDIRNEQFF.

The V call is TRBV5-1, the J call TRBJ1-1; no clear D. Per germline, CDR1 SGHRS and CDR2 YFSETQ. Trimming left V 4 bases short and J 2 bases short, with 15 bases between. The CDR3 consists of 15 residues. The CDR3 bases are TGCGCCAGCAGCCTTTTGGACGGAGTTAACACTGAAGCTTTCTTT. This encodes CASSLLDGVNTEAFF.

This clonotype was detected a few times. This rearrangement joins TRBV12-3 or TRBV12-4 to TRBJ1-5, with D unresolved. V shed 2 bases and J shed 3 bases, with 5 bases lying between them. CDR3 length: 13 amino acids. DNA for the CDR3: TGTGCCAGCAGTTTACAGTTCAATCAGCCCCAGCATTTT. Encoded protein: CASSLQFNQPQHF.

By proportion, this clonotype is medium-sized (0.01 to 0.1%). The gene calls are TRBV6-4 and TRBJ2-5; D ambiguous. V lost 6 bases, J lost 4 bases, and 12 bases lay in between. CDR3 length: 13 residues. Germline V gene sequence: CDR1 MRHNA, CDR2 SNTAGT. The CDR3: CASSLTWRETQYF. DNA of the CDR3: TGTGCCAGCAGCCTGACTTGGAGAGAGACCCAGTACTTC.

Comment on this clonotype: At one end the junction does not follow the germline gene, possibly because of a read error. V and J are TRBV12-3 or TRBV12-4 and TRBJ2-1; TRBD2 matches 13 bases. This CDR3 has 19 residues. This CDR3 is CASSLAGGLLAGGPNEQFF. CDR3 bases: TGTGCCAGCAGCTTAGCCGGGGGGTTACTAGCGGGAGGGCCCAATGAGCAGTTCTTC.

The gene calls are TRBV5-1 and TRBJ2-7; no firm D call. Trimming removed 0 bases from V and 3 bases from J, with 4 bases in between. This CDR3 is 12 amino acids long. Per the germline V gene, CDR1 is SGHRS and CDR2 is YFSETQ. CDR3 protein: CASSLDRYEQYF. The CDR3 nucleotides read TGCGCCAGCAGCTTGGACCGCTACGAGCAGTACTTC.